The clone carrying this TCR beta chain was recorded a few times. Its antigen is unidentified. One end of the junction does not line up with germline, which may come from a read error. Cells stained for CD3, CD4, CD8, CD45RA and CD27 were sorted into four subsets. An equimolar mix of two oligonucleotides served as the beta constant-region primer for TRBC1 and TRBC2. Four rounds of PCR amplified the ligated cDNA using nested alpha and beta constant-region primers plus SP2. TCRdb itself ran the UMI-ligation and nested PCR reads through MiXCR, one entry per CDR3 protein. The sample lists 150,000 or so distinct CDR3 sequences; 15% to 20% were seen once. CDR3 length: 15 residues. The V gene's germline CDR1 is SGHTA and CDR2 FQGNSA. These data come from a study of naive and memory T cell subsets. Study outcomes and limitations: There was no ground truth to check naive and memory subset results.

This sequence joins TRBV7-2 and TRBJ1-6; 7 bases agree with TRBD1. The sequence was obtained from a human donor in good health. Sequencing used naive CD4+ T cells from blood. CDR3 sequence: CASRPFGTDNLPLHF. The CDR3, as DNA: TGTGCCAGCAGACCCTTTGGGACAGATAATTTACCCCTCCACTTT. The whole variable domain, filled in from reference TRBV7-2 and TRBJ1-6, reads GAGVSQSPSNKVTEKGKDVELRCDPISGHTALYWYRQSLGQGLEFLIYFQGNSAPDKSGLPSDRFSAERTGGSVSTLTIQRTQQEDSAVYLCASRPFGTDNLPLHFGNGTRLTVT.